Listed below are T cell receptor beta chains from one sample, sequenced in a study of blood T cell repertoires in COVID-19. Generated by immunoSEQ multiplex PCR, the TCRdb table keeps only in-frame clones and is missing some. The sample holds 250,000 or so clones, roughly 80% seen once. Sequenced material: peripheral blood. These TCRs come from a man aged 60 to 69 with acute or convalescent COVID-19. CDR3s leave out the opening cysteine and the closing phenylalanine or tryptophan. A D gene is named only where the DNA matches it firmly. Size values are once, few and many counts, or a class for expanded clones, and some rows have none.

clone size	J gene	D gene	V gene	CDR3 protein
.	TRBJ2-3	.	TRBV24-1	ATSDGRGGHTDTQY
.	TRBJ2-1	.	TRBV7-9	ASSLAGAQF
.	TRBJ2-7	TRBD1	TRBV4-1	ASSQDPSGTGSSEQY
.	TRBJ2-5	.	TRBV3-1/TRBV3-2	ASSPTFSAGQETQY
.	TRBJ1-1	.	TRBV6-2/TRBV6-3	ASSYSIGVTEAF
.	TRBJ2-1	TRBD2	TRBV9	ASSVARLAGVNEQF
.	TRBJ1-2	TRBD1	TRBV18	ASSKGQGADYGYT
.	TRBJ2-5	.	TRBV3-1/TRBV3-2	ASSLSSIEETQY
.	TRBJ2-4	.	TRBV3-1/TRBV3-2	ASSRGLGENIQY
.	TRBJ2-1	TRBD2	TRBV19	ATKSGRVRNEQF
.	TRBJ2-1	.	TRBV27	ASSPQRPNNEQF
.	TRBJ2-3	TRBD2	TRBV18	ASSPPPGRAVDTQY
few	TRBJ2-7	.	TRBV12-5	ASGLKISDEQY
.	TRBJ2-6	.	TRBV19	ASSTRGSGANVLT
.	TRBJ1-3	TRBD1	TRBV6-4	ASFGTGATSSSGNTIY
.	TRBJ2-1	TRBD2	TRBV14	ASSPILAGGWDEQF
.	TRBJ2-3	TRBD2	TRBV19	ASSPMSGRITDTQY
.	TRBJ2-1	.	TRBV7-3	ASSPGLNNEQF
.	TRBJ1-2	.	TRBV7-3	ASSLTHGDYGYT
.	TRBJ1-5	.	TRBV19	ASSIEGVFQPQH
.	TRBJ2-4	.	TRBV28	ASNPGTKNIQY
.	TRBJ2-7	.	TRBV6-2/TRBV6-3	ASSYLTREQY
once	TRBJ2-5	TRBD2	TRBV5-4	ASSLLAGLQETQY
.	TRBJ2-1	.	TRBV28	ASSFLVGFNEQF
.	TRBJ2-2	TRBD2	TRBV3-1/TRBV3-2	ASGIAGVNTGELF
.	TRBJ2-1	TRBD1	TRBV7-2	ASSLVGQGLDDEQF
.	TRBJ1-6	TRBD1	TRBV5-8	ASTPGQGNYNSPLH
once	TRBJ1-2	TRBD1	TRBV7-9	ASSTQGYGYT
.	TRBJ1-1	TRBD1	TRBV4-3	ASSQARGRVTEAF